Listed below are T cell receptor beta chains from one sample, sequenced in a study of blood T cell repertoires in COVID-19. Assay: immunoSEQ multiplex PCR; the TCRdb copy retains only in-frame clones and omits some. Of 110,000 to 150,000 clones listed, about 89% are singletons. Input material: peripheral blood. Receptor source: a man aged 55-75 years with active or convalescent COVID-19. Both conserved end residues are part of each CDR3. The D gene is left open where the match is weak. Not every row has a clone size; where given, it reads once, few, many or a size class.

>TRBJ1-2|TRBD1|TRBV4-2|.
CASSPTGTGEYTF
TGTGCCAGCAGCCCTACCGGGACAGGGGAGTACACCTTC
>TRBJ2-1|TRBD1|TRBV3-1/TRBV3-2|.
CASSQGTGGSPEQFF
TGTGCCAGCAGCCAAGGGACAGGGGGCTCTCCTGAGCAGTTCTTC
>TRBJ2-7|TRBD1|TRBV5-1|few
CASSLVAGGLNYEQYF
TGCGCCAGCAGCTTAGTTGCAGGGGGCCTAAACTACGAGCAGTACTTC
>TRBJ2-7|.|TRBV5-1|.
CASSLAPGNSYEQYF
TGCGCCAGCAGCTTGGCACCGGGAAACTCCTACGAGCAGTACTTC
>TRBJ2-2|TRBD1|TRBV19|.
CASRYRDRVGELFF
TGTGCCAGTAGATACCGGGACAGGGTCGGGGAGCTGTTTTTT
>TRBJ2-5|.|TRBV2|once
CASSDGPGGPETQYF
TGTGCCAGCAGTGATGGGCCAGGTGGGCCAGAGACCCAGTACTTC
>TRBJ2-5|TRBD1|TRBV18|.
CASSGTGQETQYF
TGTGCCAGCTCGGGGACAGGCCAAGAGACCCAGTACTTC
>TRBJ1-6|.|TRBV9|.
CASSVGGRQANSPLHF
TGTGCCAGCAGCGTAGGGGGCAGGCAGGCGAATTCACCCCTCCACTTT
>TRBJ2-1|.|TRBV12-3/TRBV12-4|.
CASSLITANEQFF
TGTGCCAGCAGTTTAATAACTGCGAATGAGCAGTTCTTC
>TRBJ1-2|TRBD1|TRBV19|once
CASSFRTGSNYGYTF
TGTGCCAGTAGTTTCAGGACAGGGTCTAACTATGGCTACACCTTC
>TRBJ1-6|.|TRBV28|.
CARWGGPLHF
TGTGCCCGATGGGGGGGACCCCTCCACTTT
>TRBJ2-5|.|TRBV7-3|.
CASSFTGAETQYF
TGTGCCAGCAGCTTTACTGGGGCTGAGACCCAGTACTTC
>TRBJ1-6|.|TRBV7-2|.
CASSLVRTAYNSPLHF
TGTGCCAGCAGCTTAGTTCGGACAGCCTATAATTCACCCCTCCACTTT
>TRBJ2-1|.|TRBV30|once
CAWSPVQGEQFF
TGTGCCTGGAGTCCTGTTCAGGGGGAGCAGTTCTTC
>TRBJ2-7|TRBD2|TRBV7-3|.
CASSLVGTSAFYEQYF
TGTGCCAGCAGCCTGGTTGGGACTAGCGCCTTCTACGAGCAGTACTTC
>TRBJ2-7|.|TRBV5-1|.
CASSSTSTPAYEQYF
TGCGCCAGCAGCTCTACTAGCACCCCCGCCTACGAGCAGTACTTC
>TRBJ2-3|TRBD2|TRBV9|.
CASSVVAGGLYGTDTQYF
TGTGCCAGCAGCGTGGTTGCGGGGGGTCTCTACGGCACAGATACGCAGTATTTT
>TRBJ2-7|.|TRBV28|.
CASSLAGYSSYEQYF
TGTGCCAGCAGTTTAGCGGGTTACAGCTCCTACGAGCAGTACTTC
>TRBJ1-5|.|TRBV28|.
CASRVGGAQPQHF
TGTGCCAGCAGGGTCGGGGGGGCCCAGCCCCAGCATTTT
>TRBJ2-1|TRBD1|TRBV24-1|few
CATSDWGQGDNEQFF
TGTGCCACCAGTGATTGGGGACAGGGGGACAATGAGCAGTTCTTC
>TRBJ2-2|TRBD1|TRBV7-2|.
CASTLDRVDTGELFF
TGTGCCAGCACCCTGGACAGGGTGGACACCGGGGAGCTGTTTTTT
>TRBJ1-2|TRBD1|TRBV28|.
CASRETAGQGNYGYTF
TGTGCCAGCAGGGAAACCGCGGGACAGGGAAACTATGGCTACACCTTC
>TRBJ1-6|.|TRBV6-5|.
CASSPREGANSPLHF
TGTGCCAGCTCTCCGAGAGAGGGTGCGAATTCACCCCTCCACTTT
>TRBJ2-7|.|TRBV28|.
CASSGAAGQAFYEQYF
TGTGCCAGCAGTGGCGCAGCGGGACAGGCCTTTTACGAGCAGTACTTC
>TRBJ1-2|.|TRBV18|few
CASSPREAFYGYTF
TGTGCCAGCTCACCTAGAGAAGCGTTCTATGGCTACACCTTC
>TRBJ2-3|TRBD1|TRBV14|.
CASSSETGGANTQYF
TGTGCCAGCTCGTCCGAGACAGGGGGCGCGAATACGCAGTATTTT
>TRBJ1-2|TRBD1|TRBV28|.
CASSLYSTGGRSYGYTF
TGTGCCAGCAGTTTATATTCGACAGGGGGACGGAGCTATGGCTACACCTTC
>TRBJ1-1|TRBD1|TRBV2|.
CASSQQGVEAFF
TGTGCCAGCAGTCAACAGGGGGTTGAAGCTTTCTTT
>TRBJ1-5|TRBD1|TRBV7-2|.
CASSLRQGGQPQHF
TGTGCCAGCAGCTTGAGACAGGGGGGCCAGCCCCAGCATTTT
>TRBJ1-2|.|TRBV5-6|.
CASTPNIYYGYTF
TGTGCCAGCACCCCGAACATCTACTATGGCTACACCTTC
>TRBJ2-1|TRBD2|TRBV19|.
CASSIGGRGYNEQFF
TGTGCCAGTAGTATAGGTGGGAGGGGTTACAATGAGCAGTTCTTC
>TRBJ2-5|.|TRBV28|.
CASSLGGRVETQYF
TGTGCCAGCAGTTTAGGAGGGAGAGTGGAGACCCAGTACTTC
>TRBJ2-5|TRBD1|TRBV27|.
CASSLSPTGWYQETQYF
TGTGCCAGCAGTTTATCGCCGACAGGGTGGTACCAAGAGACCCAGTACTTC
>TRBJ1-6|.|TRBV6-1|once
CASSASLGQYNSPLHF
TGTGCCAGCAGTGCCTCGTTAGGACAGTATAATTCACCCCTCCACTTT
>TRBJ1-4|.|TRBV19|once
CASSIEDNFNEKLFF
TGTGCCAGTAGTATAGAGGACAACTTCAATGAAAAACTGTTTTTT
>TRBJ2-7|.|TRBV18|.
CASSPLGGDGSYEQYF
TGTGCCAGCTCACCATTAGGAGGGGACGGCTCCTACGAGCAGTACTTC
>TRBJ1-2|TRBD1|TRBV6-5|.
CASSQGAQIYGYTF
TGTGCCAGCAGCCAGGGGGCCCAGATCTATGGCTACACCTTC
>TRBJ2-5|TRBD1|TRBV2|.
CASCRGQETQYF
TGTGCCAGCTGCAGGGGGCAAGAGACCCAGTACTTC
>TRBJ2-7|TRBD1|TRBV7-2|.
CASSLQSGQVSYEQYF
TGTGCCAGCAGCCTCCAATCGGGACAGGTTTCCTACGAGCAGTACTTC
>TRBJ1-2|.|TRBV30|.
CAWSFRNYGYTF
TGTGCCTGGAGTTTCAGAAACTATGGCTACACCTTC
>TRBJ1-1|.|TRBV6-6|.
CASTPFAGNTEAFF
TGTGCCAGCACCCCCTTCGCAGGAAACACTGAAGCTTTCTTT
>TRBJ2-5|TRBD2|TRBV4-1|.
CASSQVNLGLAVQETQYF
TGCGCCAGCAGCCAAGTCAATTTGGGACTAGCGGTCCAAGAGACCCAGTACTTC
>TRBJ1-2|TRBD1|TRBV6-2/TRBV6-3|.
CASSQRQGNYGYTF
TGTGCCAGCAGCCAGCGACAGGGGAATTATGGCTACACCTTC
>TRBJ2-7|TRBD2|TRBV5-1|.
CASSPLAGNYEQYF
TGCGCCAGCAGCCCGCTAGCGGGTAACTACGAGCAGTACTTC
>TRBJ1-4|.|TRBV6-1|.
CASSGSYGTSLTNEKLFF
TGTGCCAGCAGTGGGAGCTACGGGACAAGTTTAACTAATGAAAAACTGTTTTTT
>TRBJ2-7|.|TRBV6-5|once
CASSVRGYEQYF
TGTGCCAGCAGCGTTAGGGGTTACGAGCAGTACTTC
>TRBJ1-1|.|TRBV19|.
CASIPINGGTEAFF
TGTGCCAGTATCCCAATAAACGGTGGCACTGAAGCTTTCTTT
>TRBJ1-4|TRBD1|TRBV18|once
CASSPRQGDEKLFF
TGTGCCAGCTCACCCCGACAGGGCGACGAAAAACTGTTTTTT
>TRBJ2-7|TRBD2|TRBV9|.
CASSGSPAGVNEQYF
TGTGCCAGCAGCGGGAGTCCAGCGGGAGTGAACGAGCAGTACTTC